Each of the 16 T cell receptor beta chains below was sequenced from the same sample in a study of blood T cell repertoires in COVID-19. Produced via immunoSEQ multiplex PCR; TCRdb's table is partial and in-frame only. The repertoire includes under 300,000 clones, over 75% of them detected once, and 15% to 18% sits in the top ten. Sequenced sample: PBMCs or T cells enriched from blood (not recorded which). The origin of the receptors is a man aged 18 to 30 who had recovered from COVID-19.

The chain uses TRBV29-1 and TRBJ2-3; no reliable D call. Germline CDR1 reads SQVTM; CDR2 reads ANQGSEA. The ends were cut back, 0 bases at V and 9 bases at J, with 13 bases in the middle. CDR3 size: 13 residues. The CDR3 nucleotides read TGCAGCGTTGAAGATGAGGCCGCCCTAACGCAGTATTTT. Its translation is CSVEDEAALTQYF.

The chain uses TRBV7-6 and TRBJ2-5; perhaps TRBD2 as D (5 bases). This CDR3 has 13 residues. Trimming left V 1 base short and J 9 bases short, with 12 bases between. From germline, CDR1 is SGHVS and CDR2 FNYEAQ. This chain's CDR3 is CASSLGLLEAQYF. The CDR3 nucleotides read TGTGCCAGCAGCTTAGGACTCTTGGAGGCCCAGTACTTC.

J is TRBJ1-2 and V is TRBV14, with no clear D. Germline V gene data show CDR1 as SGHDN and CDR2 as FVKESK. The V end was cut by 1 base, the J end by 2 bases, with 8 bases between. The CDR3 extends over 14 amino acids. The CDR3 region has the DNA TGTGCCAGCAGCCAAGCCACAACAAACTATGGCTACACCTTC. Encoded protein: CASSQATTNYGYTF.

The gene calls are TRBV10-1 and TRBJ1-1; possible D gene TRBD1, 5 bases. Between the trimmed V and J ends, which lost 0 bases and 0 bases, there was a span of 8 bases. From germline, CDR1 is WNHNN and CDR2 SYGVQD (reference sequence). CDR3 size: 15 residues. CDR3 in amino acids: CASSESAGLNTEAFF. CDR3 sequence (DNA): TGCGCCAGCAGTGAGTCGGCAGGGTTGAACACTGAAGCTTTCTTT.

V and J are TRBV12-3 or TRBV12-4 and TRBJ2-1; 12 bases are a match to TRBD2. The length of the CDR3 is 13 residues. The V segment lost 5 bases and the J segment 8 bases; nucleotides outside the gene matches: 1. CDR3 amino acids: CASSRLAGDEQFF. The CDR3 bases are TGTGCCAGCAGTCGACTAGCGGGAGATGAGCAGTTCTTC.

V and J are TRBV12-3 or TRBV12-4 and TRBJ1-1; unclear D gene. The V end lost 7 bases, the J end lost 1 base, and 10 bases lay between the germline ends. The length of the CDR3 is 13 residues. The DNA of the CDR3 is TGTGCCAGCAAGCTGAGTTGGAACACTGAAGCTTTCTTT. It is translated as CASKLSWNTEAFF.

CDR3 nucleotide sequence: TGTGCCAGCAGCTTAGGAACAGGCCTAAGGGCCGGGGAGCTGTTTTTT. It is translated as CASSLGTGLRAGELFF. The rearrangement links TRBV11-2 to TRBJ2-2, with D maybe TRBD1 (5 bases). The V and J ends lost 1 base and 6 bases respectively, with 15 bases between them. This CDR3 has 16 amino acids. Germline CDR1 reads SGHAT; CDR2 reads FQNNGV.

In DNA, the CDR3 is TGTGCCAGCAGCTTAGCCGCAGGGGACCCTACCCGGCGGGAGCAGTTCTTC. Translated, it gives CASSLAAGDPTRREQFF. The genes are TRBV7-9 and TRBJ2-1; tentative D call: TRBD1 (6 bases). Germline CDR1 and CDR2: SEHNR and FQNEAQ (reference sequence). V was clipped by 0 bases and J by 10 bases, with 22 bases between them. This CDR3 contains 17 residues.

This clone was counted once. The rearrangement uses TRBV19 and TRBJ1-1, with no clear D. The CDR3 extends over 14 amino acids. Per the germline V gene, CDR1 is LNHDA and CDR2 is SQIVND (reference sequence). Deletions cut 1 base from V and 2 bases from J, with 8 bases between. CDR3 nucleotide sequence: TGTGCCAGTAGTATAGCGGAGGGCAACACTGAAGCTTTCTTT. Its protein product is CASSIAEGNTEAFF.

The V call is TRBV3-1 (or the pseudogene TRBV3-2), the J call TRBJ2-7, with D unclear. The CDR3 spans 15 residues. The germline V and J ends were trimmed by 1 base and 1 base, with 11 bases remaining between them. Germline V gene data show CDR1 as LGHDT and CDR2 as YNNKEL (reference sequence). CDR3 residues: CASSQVSSLSYEQYF. The CDR3 nucleotides read TGTGCCAGCAGCCAAGTGTCTAGTTTATCCTACGAGCAGTACTTC.

This chain connects TRBV11-3 to TRBJ1-5; TRBD1 might be the D (6 bases). Trimming took off 6 bases at V and 5 bases at J, with 11 bases between the two ends. The V gene's germline CDR1 is SGHNT and CDR2 YENEEA. CDR3 size: 13 residues. The CDR3 here is CASSREGDQPQHF. CDR3 DNA: TGTGCCAGCAGTCGGGAGGGGGATCAGCCCCAGCATTTT.

The chain joins TRBV18 to TRBJ2-1; 8 bases map to TRBD2. Losses at the gene ends were 3 bases for V and 0 bases for J; bases not matched to a gene: 13. Germline lookup yields CDR1 KGHSH and CDR2 LQKENI. This CDR3 contains 19 residues. CDR3 in DNA: TGTGCCAGCTCACCCTTATGGACAAAACTAGCGGCCTCCTACAATGAGCAGTTCTTC. It codes for CASSPLWTKLAASYNEQFF.

The genes are TRBV28 and TRBJ2-7; 7 bases align to TRBD1. Germline values: CDR1 MDHEN, CDR2 SYDVKM. The J segment lost 3 bases and the V segment lost 8 bases, leaving 7 bases of the junction unmatched. This CDR3 comprises 13 residues. In DNA, the CDR3 is TGTGCCAGCGGCCGGGACAGTATCTACGAGCAGTACTTC. Translation: CASGRDSIYEQYF.

The V call is TRBV5-3, the J call TRBJ2-7; 8 bases map to TRBD1. TRBV5-3 is labeled an ORF, and its function is uncertain. V gave up 2 bases and J gave up 0 bases; unmatched junction bases: 4. CDR3 length equals 15 residues. CDR3 amino acids: CARSLRQGSSYEQYF. The CDR3 coding sequence is TGTGCCAGAAGCTTACGACAGGGGTCCTCCTACGAGCAGTACTTC.

The rearrangement uses TRBV28 and TRBJ1-4; D perhaps matches TRBD1 (6 bases). Germline-derived CDR1 and CDR2 are MDHEN and SYDVKM. Trimming pared 4 bases from V and 3 bases from J, leaving 12 bases between. This CDR3 contains 15 residues. CDR3 DNA sequence: TGTGCCAGCAGTTCCATGGGACAACCTAATGAAAAACTGTTTTTT. Translating gives CASSSMGQPNEKLFF.

The chain is built from TRBV19 and TRBJ2-1; 9 bases agree with TRBD2. Trimming cost V 3 bases and J 6 bases; bases outside gene matches: 6. The CDR3 is 15 residues long. Germline V gene sequence: CDR1 LNHDA, CDR2 SQIVND (reference sequence). As DNA, the CDR3 is TGTGCCAGTAGTATGACGACTAGCGGACTCAATGAGCAGTTCTTC. As protein: CASSMTTSGLNEQFF.